This TCR beta chain was profiled in a study of cytomegalovirus exposure and HLA in healthy donors. With 60 Vbeta and 13 Jbeta primers, the PCR was carried out. Assay: immunoSEQ multiplex PCR; the TCRdb copy retains only in-frame clones and omits some. The top ten hold 2.5% to 3.5% of the sample, which has 65,000 or so clones, 55% to 65% seen once. What was sequenced was PBMCs. The TCR originated in a man aged 25 to 40 in good health and CMV-seronegative.

CDR3 protein: CASSEPGTVAGEGTDTQYF. In DNA form, the CDR3 reads TGTGCCAGCAGTGAACCCGGAACGGTTGCGGGGGAAGGCACAGATACGCAGTATTTT. The rearrangement joins TRBV2 to TRBJ2-3, with 7 positions matching TRBD2. There are 19 residues in the CDR3. J was trimmed by 1 base and V by 2 bases; bases with no gene match: 15. Germline lookup yields CDR1 SNHLY and CDR2 FYNNEI.